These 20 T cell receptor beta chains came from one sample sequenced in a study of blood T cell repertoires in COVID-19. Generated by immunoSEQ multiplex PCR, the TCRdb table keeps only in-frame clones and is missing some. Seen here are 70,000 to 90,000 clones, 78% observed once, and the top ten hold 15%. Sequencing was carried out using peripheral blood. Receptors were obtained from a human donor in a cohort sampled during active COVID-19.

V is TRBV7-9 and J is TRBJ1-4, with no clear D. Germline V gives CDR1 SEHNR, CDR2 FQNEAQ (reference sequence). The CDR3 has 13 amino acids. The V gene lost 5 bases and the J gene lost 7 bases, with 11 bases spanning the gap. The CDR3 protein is CASSPAGGEKLFF. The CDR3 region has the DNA TGTGCCAGCAGCCCCGCGGGAGGTGAAAAACTGTTTTTT.

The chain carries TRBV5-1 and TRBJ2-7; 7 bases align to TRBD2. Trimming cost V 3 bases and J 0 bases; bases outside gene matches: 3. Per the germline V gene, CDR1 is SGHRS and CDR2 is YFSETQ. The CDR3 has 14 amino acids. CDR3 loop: CASSSRGNSYEQYF. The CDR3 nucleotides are TGCGCCAGCAGCTCGCGGGGGAACTCCTACGAGCAGTACTTC.

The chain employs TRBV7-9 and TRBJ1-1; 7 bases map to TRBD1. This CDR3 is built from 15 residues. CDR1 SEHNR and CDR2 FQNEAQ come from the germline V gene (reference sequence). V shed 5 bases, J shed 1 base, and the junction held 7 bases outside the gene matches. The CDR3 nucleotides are TGTGCCAGCAGCCCGCGGGACAGCTCGAACACTGAAGCTTTCTTT. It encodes CASSPRDSSNTEAFF.

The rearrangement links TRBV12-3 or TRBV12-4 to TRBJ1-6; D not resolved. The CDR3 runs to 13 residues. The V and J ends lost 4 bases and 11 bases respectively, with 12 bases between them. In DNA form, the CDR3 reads TGTGCCAGCAGTTCCCGGGTAGACGCACCCCTCCACTTT. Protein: CASSSRVDAPLHF.

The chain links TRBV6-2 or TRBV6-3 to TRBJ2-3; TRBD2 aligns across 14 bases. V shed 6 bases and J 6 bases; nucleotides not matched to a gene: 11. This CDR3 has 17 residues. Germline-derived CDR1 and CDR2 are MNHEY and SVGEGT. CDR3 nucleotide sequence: TGTGCCAGCAGCGCCGGGACTAGCGGGAGTGGTGGCGATACGCAGTATTTT. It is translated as CASSAGTSGSGGDTQYF.

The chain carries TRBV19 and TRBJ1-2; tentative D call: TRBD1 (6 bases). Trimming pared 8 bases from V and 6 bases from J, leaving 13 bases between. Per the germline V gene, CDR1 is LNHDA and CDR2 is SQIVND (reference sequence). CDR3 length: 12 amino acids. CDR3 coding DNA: TGTGCCAGTCAACAGGGCTACCATGGCTACACCTTC. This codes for CASQQGYHGYTF. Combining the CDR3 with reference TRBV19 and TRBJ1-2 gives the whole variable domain DGGITQSPKYLFRKEGQNVTLSCEQNLNHDAMYWYRQDPGQGLRLIYYSQIVNDFQKGDIAEGYSVSREKKESFPLTVTSAQKNPTAFYLCASQQGYHGYTFGSGTRLTVV.

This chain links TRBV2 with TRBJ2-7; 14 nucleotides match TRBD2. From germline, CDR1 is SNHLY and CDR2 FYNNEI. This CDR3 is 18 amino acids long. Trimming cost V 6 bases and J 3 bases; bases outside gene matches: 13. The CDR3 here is CASSPGLAGVTTYYEQYF. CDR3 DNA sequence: TGTGCCAGCAGCCCGGGACTAGCGGGGGTCACCACGTACTACGAGCAGTACTTC.

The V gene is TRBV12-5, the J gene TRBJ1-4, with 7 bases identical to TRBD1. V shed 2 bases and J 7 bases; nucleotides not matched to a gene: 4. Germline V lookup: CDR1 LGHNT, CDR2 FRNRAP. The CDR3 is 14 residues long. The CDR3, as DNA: TGTGCTAGTGGTTTGCGGGCAGGGGGTGAAAAACTGTTTTTT. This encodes CASGLRAGGEKLFF.

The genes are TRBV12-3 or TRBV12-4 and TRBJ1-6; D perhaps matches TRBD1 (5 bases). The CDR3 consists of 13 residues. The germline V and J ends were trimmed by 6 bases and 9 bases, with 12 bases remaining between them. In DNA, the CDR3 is TGTGCCAGCAGCTGGGGCCGGATTTCACCCCTCCACTTT. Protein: CASSWGRISPLHF.

In DNA, the CDR3 is TGTGCCAGCAGTCCACAGGGGGCAGGCACTGAAGCTTTCTTT. Protein sequence: CASSPQGAGTEAFF. The rearrangement uses TRBV27 and TRBJ1-1, with 9 bases matching TRBD1. CDR3 length: 14 residues. Germline values: CDR1 MNHEY, CDR2 SMNVEV (reference sequence). V gave up 5 bases and J gave up 4 bases; unmatched junction bases: 5.

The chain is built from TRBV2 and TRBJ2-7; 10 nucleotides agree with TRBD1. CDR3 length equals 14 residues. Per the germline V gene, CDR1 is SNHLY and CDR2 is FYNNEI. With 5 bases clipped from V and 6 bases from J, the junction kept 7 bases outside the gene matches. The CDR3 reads CASSTGTGVSEQYF. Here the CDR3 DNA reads TGTGCCAGCAGTACCGGGACAGGGGTAAGCGAGCAGTACTTC.

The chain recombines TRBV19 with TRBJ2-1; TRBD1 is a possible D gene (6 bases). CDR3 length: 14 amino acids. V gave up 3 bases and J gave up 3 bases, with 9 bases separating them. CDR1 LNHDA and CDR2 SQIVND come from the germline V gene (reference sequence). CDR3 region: CASSIPGDYNEQFF. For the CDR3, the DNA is TGTGCCAGTAGTATCCCAGGGGACTACAATGAGCAGTTCTTC.

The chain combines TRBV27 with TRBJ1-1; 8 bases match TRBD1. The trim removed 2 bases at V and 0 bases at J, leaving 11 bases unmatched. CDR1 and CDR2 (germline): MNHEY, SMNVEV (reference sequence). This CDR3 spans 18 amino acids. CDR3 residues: CASSLHNQGAPVNTEAFF. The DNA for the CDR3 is TGTGCCAGCAGTTTACATAATCAGGGGGCCCCGGTGAACACTGAAGCTTTCTTT.

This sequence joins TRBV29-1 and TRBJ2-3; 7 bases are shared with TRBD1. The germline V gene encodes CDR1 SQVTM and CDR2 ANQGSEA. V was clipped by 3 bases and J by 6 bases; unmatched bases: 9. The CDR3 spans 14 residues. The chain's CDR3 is CSVDGFRGLDTQYF. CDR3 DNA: TGCAGCGTTGACGGGTTTAGGGGGCTTGATACGCAGTATTTT.

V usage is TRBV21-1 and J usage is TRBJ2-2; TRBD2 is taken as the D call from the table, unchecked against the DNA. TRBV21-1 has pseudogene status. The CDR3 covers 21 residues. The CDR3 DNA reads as TGTGCCAGCAGCAAACGGGCAAGAGGGTATAAGAAAATCCAGAACACCGGGGAGCTGTTTTTT. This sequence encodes CASSKRARGYKKIQNTGELFF.

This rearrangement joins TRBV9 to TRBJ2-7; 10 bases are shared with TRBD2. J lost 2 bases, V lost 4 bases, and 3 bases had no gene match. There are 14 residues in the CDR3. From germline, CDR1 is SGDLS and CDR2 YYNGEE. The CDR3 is CASSIAGGPYEQYF. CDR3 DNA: TGTGCCAGCAGCATAGCGGGGGGACCCTACGAGCAGTACTTC.

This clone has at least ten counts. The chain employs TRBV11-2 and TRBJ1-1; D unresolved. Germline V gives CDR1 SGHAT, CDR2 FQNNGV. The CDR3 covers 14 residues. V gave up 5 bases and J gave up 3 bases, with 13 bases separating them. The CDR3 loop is CASSPPHRDTEAFF. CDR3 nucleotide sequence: TGTGCCAGCAGCCCACCACACCGGGACACTGAAGCTTTCTTT.

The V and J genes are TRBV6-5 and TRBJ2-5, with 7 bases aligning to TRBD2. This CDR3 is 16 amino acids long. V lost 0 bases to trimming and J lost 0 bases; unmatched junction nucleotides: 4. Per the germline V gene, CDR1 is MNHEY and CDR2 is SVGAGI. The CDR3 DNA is TGTGCCAGCAGTTACTCCAGCGGGGCGAACCAAGAGACCCAGTACTTC. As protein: CASSYSSGANQETQYF.

Written as DNA, the CDR3 is TGTGCCATCAGTATGGTCGCGGGAGGTGAAGAGACCCAGTACTTC. As protein: CAISMVAGGEETQYF. V usage is TRBV10-3 and J usage is TRBJ2-5, with 8 bases matching TRBD2. Germline-derived CDR1 and CDR2 are ENHRY and SYGVKD. V trimming: 5 bases; J trimming: 3 bases; junction bases outside the gene matches: 8. The CDR3 spans 15 residues.

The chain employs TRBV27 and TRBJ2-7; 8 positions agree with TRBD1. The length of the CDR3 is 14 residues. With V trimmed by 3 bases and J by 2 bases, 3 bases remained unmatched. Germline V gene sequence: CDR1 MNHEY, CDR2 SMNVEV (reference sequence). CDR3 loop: CASSLTGVAYEQYF. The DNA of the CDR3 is TGTGCCAGCAGTTTGACAGGGGTTGCCTACGAGCAGTACTTC.